The rows below give T cell receptor beta chains drawn from one sample of a study of cytomegalovirus exposure and HLA in healthy donors. This table comes from immunoSEQ multiplex PCR, and its TCRdb copy is limited to in-frame clones, with some not included. The sample includes fewer than 130,000 clones, around two thirds of them seen just once. What was sequenced was PBMCs. The receptors were gathered from a man aged 25-45 years in good health and CMV-seropositive. Each CDR3 is given with its conserved first and last residue. A D gene is named only where the DNA matches it firmly. Size is stated for part of the rows, as once, few or many counts, or as a class when the clone is expanded.

D	size	V	J	CDR3	DNA
-	-	TRBV2	TRBJ2-1	CASSEGMRQFF	TGTGCCAGCAGTGAAGGTATGAGGCAGTTCTTC
-	-	TRBV5-1	TRBJ2-7	CASSQRRGPYEQYF	TGCGCCAGCAGCCAGAGGCGAGGCCCCTACGAGCAGTACTTC
-	-	TRBV27	TRBJ1-1	CASSLSPGGTEAFF	TGTGCCAGCAGTTTATCCCCCGGGGGCACTGAAGCTTTCTTT
-	-	TRBV7-9	TRBJ1-2	CASSSIGQGFNYGYTF	TGTGCCAGCAGCTCAATTGGGCAGGGGTTCAACTATGGCTACACCTTC
-	-	TRBV5-1	TRBJ2-7	CASSFMILGYEQYF	TGCGCCAGCAGCTTTATGATCCTCGGCTACGAGCAGTACTTC
-	-	TRBV10-3	TRBJ2-2	CAISGTNTGELFF	TGTGCCATCAGTGGGACAAACACCGGGGAGCTGTTTTTT
-	-	TRBV18	TRBJ2-7	CASSPFSSSSYEQYF	TGTGCCAGCTCACCATTTAGCTCGAGCTCCTACGAGCAGTACTTC
-	-	TRBV5-1	TRBJ1-1	CASSLGVGDTEAFF	TGCGCCAGCAGCTTGGGAGTCGGGGACACTGAAGCTTTCTTT
TRBD1	once	TRBV5-4	TRBJ2-1	CASSLGQDRYNEQFF	TGTGCCAGCAGCCTAGGACAGGACAGATACAATGAGCAGTTCTTC
-	once	TRBV6-5	TRBJ2-7	CASRPTHYYEQYF	TGTGCCAGCAGACCAACTCATTACTACGAGCAGTACTTC
TRBD2	few	TRBV7-6	TRBJ2-3	CASSFSGGNTDTQYF	TGTGCCAGCAGCTTCAGCGGGGGGAACACAGATACGCAGTATTTT
-	few	TRBV28	TRBJ2-1	CATSSGFLDEQFF	TGTGCCACCTCGTCGGGATTTTTGGATGAGCAGTTCTTC
-	-	TRBV6-5	TRBJ1-2	CASSYGGGNYGYTF	TGTGCCAGCAGTTACGGGGGGGGAAACTATGGCTACACCTTC
-	-	TRBV5-6	TRBJ2-6	CASSQAPVANVLTF	TGTGCCAGCAGCCAAGCGCCAGTGGCCAACGTCCTGACTTTC
TRBD1	-	TRBV9	TRBJ2-7	CASSPGGQGYEQYF	TGTGCCAGCAGCCCGGGGGGACAGGGCTACGAGCAGTACTTC
-	-	TRBV21-1	TRBJ2-2	CASSRNTETGELFF	TGTGCCAGCAGCAGGAATACAGAAACCGGGGAGCTGTTTTTT
TRBD1	-	TRBV7-9	TRBJ1-1	CASSAARDRGRTEAFF	TGTGCCAGCAGCGCCGCTAGGGACAGGGGGAGAACTGAAGCTTTCTTT
-	few	TRBV5-4	TRBJ1-4	CASSRGATNEKLFF	TGTGCCAGCAGCCGGGGGGCAACTAATGAAAAACTGTTTTTT
TRBD2	-	TRBV7-2	TRBJ2-5	CASSFSSGGAETQYF	TGTGCCAGCAGCTTTAGTAGCGGGGGGGCGGAGACCCAGTACTTC
-	-	TRBV7-9	TRBJ2-2	CASSFSVNTGELFF	TGTGCCAGCAGCTTCTCAGTAAACACCGGGGAGCTGTTTTTT
-	-	TRBV5-1	TRBJ2-1	CASSLAVRIVSAEQFF	TGCGCCAGCAGCTTGGCTGTCAGGATAGTATCTGCAGAGCAGTTCTTC
-	-	TRBV6-1	TRBJ1-4	CASTRGAATNEKLFF	TGTGCCAGCACTCGAGGAGCTGCAACTAATGAAAAACTGTTTTTT
-	few	TRBV10-3	TRBJ2-3	CAISDGLPITQYF	TGTGCCATCAGTGATGGACTTCCAATTACGCAGTATTTT
TRBD1	once	TRBV28	TRBJ1-2	CASSLFAGTGSGYTF	TGTGCCAGCAGTTTATTCGCCGGGACAGGGAGTGGCTACACCTTC
TRBD1	-	TRBV7-9	TRBJ1-3	CASSTDRASGNTIYF	TGTGCCAGCAGCACGGACAGGGCCTCTGGAAACACCATATATTTT
TRBD1	-	TRBV5-1	TRBJ1-1	CASRGQTFNTEAFF	TGCGCCAGCAGGGGACAGACGTTTAACACTGAAGCTTTCTTT
TRBD1	-	TRBV4-2	TRBJ2-1	CASSLSQGDGNEQFF	TGTGCCAGCAGCCTATCCCAGGGGGACGGCAATGAGCAGTTCTTC
-	-	TRBV7-2	TRBJ1-5	CASSLLGRVGNQPQHF	TGTGCCAGCAGCTTATTGGGCAGGGTCGGAAATCAGCCCCAGCATTTT
-	-	TRBV5-8	TRBJ2-7	CASSSRVGEQYF	TGTGCCAGCAGTTCCAGGGTTGGCGAGCAGTACTTC
TRBD1	few	TRBV5-8	TRBJ1-2	CASSRDRTKSSNYGYTF	TGTGCCAGCAGCCGGGACAGGACGAAATCTTCTAACTATGGCTACACCTTC
-	few	TRBV5-8	TRBJ1-1	CASSLKQMNTEAFF	TGTGCCAGCAGCTTAAAACAGATGAACACTGAAGCTTTCTTT
-	-	TRBV5-1	TRBJ1-3	CASREAITGNTIYF	TGCGCCAGCAGGGAGGCCATTACTGGAAACACCATATATTTT
-	-	TRBV5-1	TRBJ2-6	CASSLATWGGYFGANVLTF	TGCGCCAGCAGCTTAGCTACTTGGGGGGGCTATTTTGGGGCCAACGTCCTGACTTTC
TRBD1	-	TRBV7-9	TRBJ2-6	CASRSGTGIVLTF	TGCGCCAGCAGATCCGGGACAGGGATTGTCCTGACTTTC
TRBD1	once	TRBV5-6	TRBJ1-1	CASSSLGTGNTEAFF	TGTGCCAGCAGCTCTCTAGGGACAGGAAACACTGAAGCTTTCTTT
TRBD1	-	TRBV5-3	TRBJ1-5	CARSFDRVSNQPQHF	TGTGCCAGAAGCTTCGACAGGGTAAGCAATCAGCCCCAGCATTTT